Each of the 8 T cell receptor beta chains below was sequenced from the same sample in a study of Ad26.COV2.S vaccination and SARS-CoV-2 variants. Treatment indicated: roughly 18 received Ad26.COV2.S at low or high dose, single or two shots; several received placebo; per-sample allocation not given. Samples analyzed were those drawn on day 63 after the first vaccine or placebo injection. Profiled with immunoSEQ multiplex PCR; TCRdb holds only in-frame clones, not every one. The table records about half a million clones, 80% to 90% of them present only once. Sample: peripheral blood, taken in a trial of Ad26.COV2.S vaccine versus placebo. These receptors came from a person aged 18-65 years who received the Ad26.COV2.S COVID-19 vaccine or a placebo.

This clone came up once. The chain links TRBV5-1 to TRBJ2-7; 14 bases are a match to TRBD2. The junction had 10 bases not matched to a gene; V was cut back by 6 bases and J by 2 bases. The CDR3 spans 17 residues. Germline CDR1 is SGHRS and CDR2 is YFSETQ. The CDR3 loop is CASTQTSGRAGAYEQYF. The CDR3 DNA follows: TGCGCCAGCACACAGACTAGCGGGAGGGCCGGCGCCTACGAGCAGTACTTC.

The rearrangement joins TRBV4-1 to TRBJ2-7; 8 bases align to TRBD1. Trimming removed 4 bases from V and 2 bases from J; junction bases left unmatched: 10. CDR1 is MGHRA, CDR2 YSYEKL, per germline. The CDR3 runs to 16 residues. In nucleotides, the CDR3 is TGCGCCAGCAGCCCGGGGTTGGGGGACAGGACCTACGAGCAGTACTTC. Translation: CASSPGLGDRTYEQYF.

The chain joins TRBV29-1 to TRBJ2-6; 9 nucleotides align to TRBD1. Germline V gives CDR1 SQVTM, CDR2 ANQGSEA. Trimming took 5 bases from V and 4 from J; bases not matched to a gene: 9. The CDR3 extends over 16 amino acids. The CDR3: CSVQQGARSGANVLTF. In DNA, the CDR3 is TGCAGCGTTCAACAGGGGGCGCGGTCCGGGGCCAACGTCCTGACTTTC. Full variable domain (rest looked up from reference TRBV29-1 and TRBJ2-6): SAVISQKPSRDICQRGTSLTIQCQVDSQVTMMFWYRQQPGQSLTLIATANQGSEATYESGFVIDKFPISRPNLTFSTLTVSNMSPEDSSIYLCSVQQGARSGANVLTFGAGSRLTVL.

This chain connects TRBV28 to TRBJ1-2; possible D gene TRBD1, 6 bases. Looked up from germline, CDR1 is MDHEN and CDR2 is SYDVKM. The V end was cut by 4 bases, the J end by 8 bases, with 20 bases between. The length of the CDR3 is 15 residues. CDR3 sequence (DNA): TGTGCCAGCAGTTCCCACGCCGTGGGGGCAGAAGGCTACACCTTC. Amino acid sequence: CASSSHAVGAEGYTF.

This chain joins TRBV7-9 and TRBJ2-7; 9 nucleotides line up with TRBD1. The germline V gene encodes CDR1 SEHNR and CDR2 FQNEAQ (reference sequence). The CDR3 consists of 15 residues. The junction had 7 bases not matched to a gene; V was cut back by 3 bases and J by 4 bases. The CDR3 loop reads CASSFTGGGGYEQYF. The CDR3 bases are TGTGCCAGCAGCTTTACAGGGGGCGGAGGGTACGAGCAGTACTTC.

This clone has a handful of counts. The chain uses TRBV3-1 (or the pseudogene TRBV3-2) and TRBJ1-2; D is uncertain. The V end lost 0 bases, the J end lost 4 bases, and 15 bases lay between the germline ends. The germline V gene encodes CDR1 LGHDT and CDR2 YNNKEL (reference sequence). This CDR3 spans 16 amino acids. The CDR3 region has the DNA TGTGCCAGCAGCCAAGATCCGGCAGGCGACGTCTATGGCTACACCTTC. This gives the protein CASSQDPAGDVYGYTF.

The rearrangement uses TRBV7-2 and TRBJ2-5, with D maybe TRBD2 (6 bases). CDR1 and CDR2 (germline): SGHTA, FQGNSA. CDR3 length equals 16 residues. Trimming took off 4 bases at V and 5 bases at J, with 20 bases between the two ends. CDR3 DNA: TGTGCCAGCAGCTCAGCCGGGACTGCGGGGAGGGAGACCCAGTACTTC. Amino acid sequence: CASSSAGTAGRETQYF.

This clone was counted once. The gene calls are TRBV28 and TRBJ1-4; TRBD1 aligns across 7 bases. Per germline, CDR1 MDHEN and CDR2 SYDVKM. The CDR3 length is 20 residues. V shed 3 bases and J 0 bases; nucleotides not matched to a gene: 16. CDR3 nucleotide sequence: TGTGCCAGCAGTTTGGGGCCTCTGACTCCCGGGACAGCAACTAATGAAAAACTGTTTTTT. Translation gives CASSLGPLTPGTATNEKLFF.